The rows below give T cell receptor beta chains drawn from one sample of a study of control samples from healthy donors and cancer patients. Libraries were prepared by immunoSEQ multiplex PCR; TCRdb keeps only in-frame clonotypes and omits some of them. The sample lists fewer than 250,000 clones; approximately 90% were seen once. The specimen sequenced was blood. These receptors all stem from a man aged 25 to 40 in good health. Both conserved end residues are trimmed from each CDR3. Fields, in order: V gene, CDR3 length, J gene, CDR3 protein.

>TRBV7-9|11|TRBJ1-5
ASSRQSNQPQH
>TRBV6-5|13|TRBJ2-5
ASRDRGRRLETQY
>TRBV29-1|10|TRBJ1-1
SADRVNTEAF
>TRBV6-5|11|TRBJ1-2
ASRPGPNYGYT
>TRBV27|11|TRBJ1-4
ASSYQGSEKLF
>TRBV6-6|14|TRBJ2-5
ASSYSAGVVRETQY
>TRBV3-1/TRBV3-2|12|TRBJ1-1
ASSLQGVNTEAF
>TRBV18|14|TRBJ1-6
ASSPRDVQGNSPLH
>TRBV21-1|13|TRBJ2-1
ASSKVRGPTGEQF
>TRBV7-2|13|TRBJ2-3
ASSLALAGGETQY
>TRBV7-3|12|TRBJ1-1
ASSWTGPGTEAF
>TRBV9|12|TRBJ2-3
ASSVGRDTDTQY
>TRBV10-2|12|TRBJ1-5
ASSESQSNQPQH
>TRBV4-2|13|TRBJ2-7
ASSPPGLATYEQY
>TRBV12-5|14|TRBJ1-5
ASGTTGQSSNQPQH
>TRBV5-1|13|TRBJ2-7
ASSFSGGIDYEQY
>TRBV5-4|12|TRBJ1-1
ASSFLGRNTEAF
>TRBV24-1|8|TRBJ2-1
AVTGNEQF
>TRBV7-9|14|TRBJ2-1
ASSTRDRILFGEQF
>TRBV27|13|TRBJ2-1
ASRNGTGGLNEQF
>TRBV6-1|14|TRBJ2-6
ASSEGITVEANVLT
>TRBV3-1/TRBV3-2|16|TRBJ2-7
ASSQVGWTSGKDYEQY
>TRBV28|14|TRBJ2-7
ASSPTNAGRTYEQY
>TRBV7-7|13|TRBJ1-3
ASSLEGRIGNTIY
>TRBV7-9|11|TRBJ1-5
ASSLEGTQPQH
>TRBV2|14|TRBJ1-4
ASRQTGQGPNEKLF
>TRBV19|14|TRBJ2-3
ASSIPPGQGADTQY
>TRBV25-1|13|TRBJ2-2
ASSEYGQATGELF
>TRBV6-5|11|TRBJ1-1
ASSKLLGTEAF
>TRBV12-5|13|TRBJ2-3
ASAPQSGGTDTQY
>TRBV6-5|13|TRBJ2-7
ASSPGTGGSYEQY
>TRBV30|13|TRBJ2-5
AWSAPGLAGQTQY
>TRBV12-3/TRBV12-4|11|TRBJ1-3
ASRPKGGNTIY
>TRBV19|13|TRBJ1-3
ASSPAGYSGNTIY
>TRBV13|15|TRBJ2-7
ASSSLGLGVSSYEQY
>TRBV6-5|13|TRBJ1-3
ASKRERASGNTIY
>TRBV27|12|TRBJ1-2
ASRTTGYAMGYT
>TRBV24-1|14|TRBJ2-1
ATSEKTGGSYNEQF
>TRBV30|12|TRBJ2-3
AWTRTLSTDTQY
>TRBV7-9|12|TRBJ1-2
ASSLAGSPDGYT
>TRBV30|11|TRBJ1-5
AWSPDSNQPQH
>TRBV2|16|TRBJ2-4
ASYTTPPHSGAKNIQY
>TRBV11-2|13|TRBJ1-1
ASSTDRAATTEAF
>TRBV7-2|11|TRBJ2-1
ASSLRGGGEQF
>TRBV11-2|13|TRBJ2-2
ASRPPGLATGELF
>TRBV5-1|13|TRBJ1-3
ASSLQSEPGNTIY
>TRBV5-1|13|TRBJ2-3
ASSLDGRSVDTQY